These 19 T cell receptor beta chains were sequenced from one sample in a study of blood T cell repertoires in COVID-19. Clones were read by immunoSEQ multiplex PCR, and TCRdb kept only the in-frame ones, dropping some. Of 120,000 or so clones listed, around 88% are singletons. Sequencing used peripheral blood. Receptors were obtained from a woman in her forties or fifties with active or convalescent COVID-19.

The CDR3 nucleotides are TGTGCCAGCACCCGGGTCGGGGAGAACACCGGGGAGCTGTTTTTT. This sequence encodes CASTRVGENTGELFF. The rearrangement uses TRBV5-4 and TRBJ2-2; TRBD2 is a possible D gene (5 bases). V was cut by 6 bases and J by 1 base, with 13 bases left in between. Germline-derived CDR1 and CDR2 are SGHNT and YYREEE (reference sequence). The CDR3 is 15 residues long.

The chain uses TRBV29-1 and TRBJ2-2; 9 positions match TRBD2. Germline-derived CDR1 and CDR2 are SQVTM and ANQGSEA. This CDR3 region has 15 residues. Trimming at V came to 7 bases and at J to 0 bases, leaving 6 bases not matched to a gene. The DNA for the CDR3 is TGCAGCGCCTTGACTAGCGGTTCGAACACCGGGGAGCTGTTTTTT. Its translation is CSALTSGSNTGELFF.

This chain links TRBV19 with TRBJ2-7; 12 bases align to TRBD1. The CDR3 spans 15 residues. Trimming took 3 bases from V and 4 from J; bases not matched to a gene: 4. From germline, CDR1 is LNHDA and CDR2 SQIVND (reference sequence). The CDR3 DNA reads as TGTGCCAGTAGTATGTCGGGACAGGGGGCGTACGAGCAGTACTTC. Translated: CASSMSGQGAYEQYF. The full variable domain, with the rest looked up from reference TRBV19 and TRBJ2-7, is DGGITQSPKYLFRKEGQNVTLSCEQNLNHDAMYWYRQDPGQGLRLIYYSQIVNDFQKGDIAEGYSVSREKKESFPLTVTSAQKNPTAFYLCASSMSGQGAYEQYFGPGTRLTVT.

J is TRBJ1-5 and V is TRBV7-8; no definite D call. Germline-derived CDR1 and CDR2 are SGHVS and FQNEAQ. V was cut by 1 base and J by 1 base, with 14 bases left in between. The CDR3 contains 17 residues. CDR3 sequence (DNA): TGTGCCAGCAGCTTAGACGGCACCCCGGGGAGCAATCAGCCCCAGCATTTT. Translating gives CASSLDGTPGSNQPQHF.

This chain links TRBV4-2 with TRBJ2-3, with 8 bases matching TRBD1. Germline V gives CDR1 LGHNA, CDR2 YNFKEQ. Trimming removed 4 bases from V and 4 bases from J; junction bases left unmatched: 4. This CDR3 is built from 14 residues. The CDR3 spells CASSPTGVADTQYF. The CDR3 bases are TGTGCCAGCAGCCCGACAGGGGTCGCAGATACGCAGTATTTT.

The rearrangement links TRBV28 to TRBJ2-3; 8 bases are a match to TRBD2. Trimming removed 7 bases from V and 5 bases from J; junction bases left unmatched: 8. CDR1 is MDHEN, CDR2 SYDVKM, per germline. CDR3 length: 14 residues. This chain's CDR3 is CASNTGTRRDTQYF. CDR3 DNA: TGTGCCAGCAATACCGGGACTAGAAGAGATACGCAGTATTTT.

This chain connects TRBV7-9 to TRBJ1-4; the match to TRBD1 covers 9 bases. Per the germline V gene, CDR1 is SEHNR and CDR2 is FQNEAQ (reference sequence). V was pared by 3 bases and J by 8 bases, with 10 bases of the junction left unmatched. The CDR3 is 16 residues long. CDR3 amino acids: CASSFWGPGQGEKLFF. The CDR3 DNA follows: TGTGCCAGCAGCTTTTGGGGACCGGGACAGGGCGAAAAACTGTTTTTT. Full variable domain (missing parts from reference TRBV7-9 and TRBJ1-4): DTGVSQNPRHKITKRGQNVTFRCDPISEHNRLYWYRQTLGQGPEFLTYFQNEAQLEKSRLLSDRFSAERPKGSFSTLEIQRTEQGDSAMYLCASSFWGPGQGEKLFFGSGTQLSVL.

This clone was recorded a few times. DNA for the CDR3: TGTGCCAGCAGTTTTCTAAAGAGGGACACTGAAGCTTTCTTT. Residues: CASSFLKRDTEAFF. The chain joins TRBV28 to TRBJ1-1; D remains ambiguous. Trimming cost V 3 bases and J 3 bases, with 11 bases left between them. The CDR3 spans 14 residues. Germline V CDR1 and CDR2: MDHEN, SYDVKM. Looking up the rest from reference TRBV28 and TRBJ1-1 gives the full variable domain: DVKVTQSSRYLVKRTGEKVFLECVQDMDHENMFWYRQDPGLGLRLIYFSYDVKMKEKGDIPEGYSVSREKKERFSLILESASTNQTSMYLCASSFLKRDTEAFFGQGTRLTVV.

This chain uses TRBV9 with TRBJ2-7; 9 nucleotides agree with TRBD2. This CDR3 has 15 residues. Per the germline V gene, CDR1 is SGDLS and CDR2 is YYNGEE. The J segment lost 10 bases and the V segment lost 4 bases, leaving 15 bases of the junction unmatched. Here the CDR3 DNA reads TGTGCCAGCAGCTCAACGACTAGCGGCAAGGCAATTCAGTACTTC. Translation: CASSSTTSGKAIQYF.

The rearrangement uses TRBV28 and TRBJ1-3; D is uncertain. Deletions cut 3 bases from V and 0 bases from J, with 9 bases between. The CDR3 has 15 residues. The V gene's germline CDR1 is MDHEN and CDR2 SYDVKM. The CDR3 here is CASSLGGSSGNTIYF. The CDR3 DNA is TGTGCCAGCAGTTTGGGCGGGAGCTCTGGAAACACCATATATTTT.

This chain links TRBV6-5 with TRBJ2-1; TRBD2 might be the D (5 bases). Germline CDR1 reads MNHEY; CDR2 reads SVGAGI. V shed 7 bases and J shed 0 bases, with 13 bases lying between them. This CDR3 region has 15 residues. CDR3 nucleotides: TGTGCCAGCATACTTCAGCGGAGCTCCTACAATGAGCAGTTCTTC. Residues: CASILQRSSYNEQFF.

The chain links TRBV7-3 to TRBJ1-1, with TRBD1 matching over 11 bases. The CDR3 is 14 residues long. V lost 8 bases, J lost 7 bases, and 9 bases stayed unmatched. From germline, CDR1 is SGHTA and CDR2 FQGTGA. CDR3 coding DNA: TGTGCCAGCTCACTTGACGGGACAGGGGGTGAAGCTTTCTTT. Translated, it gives CASSLDGTGGEAFF.

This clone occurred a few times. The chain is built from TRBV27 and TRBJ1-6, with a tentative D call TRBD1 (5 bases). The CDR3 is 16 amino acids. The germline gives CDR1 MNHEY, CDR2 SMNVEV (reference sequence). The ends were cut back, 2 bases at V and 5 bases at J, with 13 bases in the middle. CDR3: CASSLVGRGNNSPLHF. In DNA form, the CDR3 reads TGTGCCAGCAGTTTAGTGGGGCGGGGTAATAATTCACCCCTCCACTTT.

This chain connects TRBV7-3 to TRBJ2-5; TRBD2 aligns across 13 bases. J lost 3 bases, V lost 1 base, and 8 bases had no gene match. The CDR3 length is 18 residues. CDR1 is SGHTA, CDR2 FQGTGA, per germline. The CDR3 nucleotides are TGTGCCAGCAGCTTAAGTCCCCCTGGGACTAGCGGGAAAGAGACCCAGTACTTC. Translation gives CASSLSPPGTSGKETQYF.

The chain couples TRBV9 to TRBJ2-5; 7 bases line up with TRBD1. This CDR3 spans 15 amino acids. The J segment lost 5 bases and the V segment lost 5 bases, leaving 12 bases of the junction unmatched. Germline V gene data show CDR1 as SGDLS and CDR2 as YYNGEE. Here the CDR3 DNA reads TGTGCCAGCAGTGACCGAGGGACAGCTTTGGAGACCCAGTACTTC. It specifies CASSDRGTALETQYF.

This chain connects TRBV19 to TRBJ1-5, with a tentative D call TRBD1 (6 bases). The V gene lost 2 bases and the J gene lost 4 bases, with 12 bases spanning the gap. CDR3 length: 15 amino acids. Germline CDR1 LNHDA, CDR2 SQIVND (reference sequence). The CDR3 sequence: CASSIRDTTNQPQHF. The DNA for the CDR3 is TGTGCCAGTAGTATACGGGACACAACTAATCAGCCCCAGCATTTT.

CDR3 DNA sequence: TGTGCCAGCAGCAAAAAGGGACCCGGGACAGGAGCCAATCAGCCCCAGCATTTT. As protein: CASSKKGPGTGANQPQHF. The chain combines TRBV21-1 with TRBJ1-5; the table's D call, TRBD1, was not checked against the DNA. TRBV21-1 is a documented pseudogene. The CDR3 totals 18 residues.

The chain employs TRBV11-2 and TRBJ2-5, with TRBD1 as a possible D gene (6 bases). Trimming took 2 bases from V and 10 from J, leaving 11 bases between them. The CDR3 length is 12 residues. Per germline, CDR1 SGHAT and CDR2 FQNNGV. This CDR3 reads CASSLTGTLQYF. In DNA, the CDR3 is TGTGCCAGCAGCTTAACCGGGACACTCCAGTACTTC.

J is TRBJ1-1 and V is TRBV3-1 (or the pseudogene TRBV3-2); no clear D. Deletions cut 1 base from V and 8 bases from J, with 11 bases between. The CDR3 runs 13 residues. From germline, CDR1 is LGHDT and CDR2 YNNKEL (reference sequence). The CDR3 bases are TGTGCCAGCAGCCAAGTTTCCATTTCCGAAGCTTTCTTT. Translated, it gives CASSQVSISEAFF.